The 7 T cell receptor beta chains presented below share a single source sample, sequenced in a study of T cell repertoires in breast cancer. The expanded emulsion RT-PCR method captured paired alpha and beta chains from CD8+ T cells. A second nested PCR with blocking oligonucleotides suppressed unpaired genes. TCRdb re-analysed the emulsion pairing reads in MiXCR, keeping a single row per CDR3 protein. The repertoire includes about 40,000 distinct CDR3 sequences, less than 55% of them detected once, and approximately 60% sits in the top ten. The sample was CD8+ T cells. Receptors were obtained from a pool of human donors with breast cancer or a healthy control (not recorded which).

The chain joins TRBV29-1 to TRBJ2-1, with D maybe TRBD1 (6 bases). With 7 bases removed from V and 8 bases from J, the gap between germline ends came to 21 bases. Germline lookup yields CDR1 SQVTM and CDR2 ANQGSEA. The CDR3 runs to 14 residues. The CDR3 bases are TGCAGCGCTGGGGGCGGGCTAAGCGTGGATGAGCAGTTCTTC. Amino acids: CSAGGGLSVDEQFF.

V and J are TRBV5-4 and TRBJ1-1; D is unclear. Per the germline V gene, CDR1 is SGHNT and CDR2 is YYREEE (reference sequence). V lost 0 bases, J lost 2 bases, and 8 bases lay in between. CDR3 length equals 14 residues. This CDR3 is CASSLVGSNTEAFF. The CDR3 DNA sequence: TGTGCCAGCAGCTTGGTGGGCAGCAACACTGAAGCTTTCTTT.

The chain links TRBV20-1 to TRBJ2-1; 10 nucleotides match TRBD2. This CDR3 is built from 13 residues. CDR1 and CDR2 (germline): DFQATT, SNEGSKA (reference sequence). J lost 9 bases, V lost 3 bases, and 5 bases had no gene match. CDR3 sequence: CSARLAGAGEQFF. CDR3 nucleotide sequence: TGCAGTGCTAGGCTAGCGGGGGCCGGTGAGCAGTTCTTC.

As regards this clonotype: One base away lies a much larger clone, so this may be a sequencing read error. The chain links TRBV27 to TRBJ2-1, with D possibly being TRBD1 (5 bases). Per the germline V gene, CDR1 is MNHEY and CDR2 is SMNVEV (reference sequence). The CDR3 consists of 15 residues. Trimming cost V 5 bases and J 7 bases, with 18 bases left between them. The CDR3 reads CASSRTNKQLNEQFF. DNA for the CDR3: TGTGCCAGCAGTCGGACAAATAAACAATTAAATGAGCAGTTCTTC.

The J gene is TRBJ1-1, the V gene TRBV7-3, with D perhaps TRBD1 (6 bases). The V gene lost 5 bases and the J gene lost 1 base, with 14 bases spanning the gap. Germline CDR1 is SGHTA and CDR2 is FQGTGA. This CDR3 has 15 residues. This CDR3 reads CASSLGQIGNTEAFF. CDR3 sequence (DNA): TGTGCCAGCAGCCTCGGACAGATAGGGAACACTGAAGCTTTCTTT.

This clonotype has a handful of counts. The V call is TRBV2, the J call TRBJ1-1, with 8 positions matching TRBD1. CDR3 length equals 14 residues. The J segment lost 1 base and the V segment lost 8 bases, leaving 6 bases of the junction unmatched. Germline CDR1 SNHLY, CDR2 FYNNEI. Here the CDR3 reads CASGRDRWNTEAFF. The CDR3 DNA follows: TGTGCCAGCGGACGGGACAGGTGGAACACTGAAGCTTTCTTT.

This clonotype was recorded a few times. The genes are TRBV7-9 and TRBJ1-1, with a tentative D call TRBD1 (5 bases). This CDR3 region has 16 residues. Trimming removed 6 bases from V and 3 bases from J, with 20 bases in between. Germline lookup yields CDR1 SEHNR and CDR2 FQNEAQ (reference sequence). Here the CDR3 reads CASRHPLTGTYTEAFF. The CDR3 coding sequence is TGTGCCAGCAGACACCCGCTTACGGGGACCTACACTGAAGCTTTCTTT.